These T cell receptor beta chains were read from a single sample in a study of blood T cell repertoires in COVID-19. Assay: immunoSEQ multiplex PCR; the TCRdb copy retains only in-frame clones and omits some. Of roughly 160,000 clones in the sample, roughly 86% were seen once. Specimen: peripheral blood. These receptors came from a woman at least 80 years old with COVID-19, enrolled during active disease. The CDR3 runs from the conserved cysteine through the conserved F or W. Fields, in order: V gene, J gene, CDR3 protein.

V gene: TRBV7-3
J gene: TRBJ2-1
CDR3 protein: CASAGADNEQFF

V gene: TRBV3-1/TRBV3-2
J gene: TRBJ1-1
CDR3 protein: CASSPYRDTEAFF

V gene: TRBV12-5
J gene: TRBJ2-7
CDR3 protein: CASGLPDSGASYEQYF

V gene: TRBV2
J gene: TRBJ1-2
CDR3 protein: CASSMKLQVNYGYTF

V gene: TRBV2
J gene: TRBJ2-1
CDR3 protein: CASSAQGDQGAQFF

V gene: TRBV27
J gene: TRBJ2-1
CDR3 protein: CASRSTGGFYNEQFF

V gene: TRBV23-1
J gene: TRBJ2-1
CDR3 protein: CASSPLGLAALDEQFF

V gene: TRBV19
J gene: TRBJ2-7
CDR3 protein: CASTGQGGYEQYF

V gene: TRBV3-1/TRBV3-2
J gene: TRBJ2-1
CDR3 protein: CASSLQTSGSSYNEQFF

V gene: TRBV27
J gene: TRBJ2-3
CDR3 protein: CASSLPAGGIADTQYF

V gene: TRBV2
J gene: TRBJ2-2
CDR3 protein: CASRGQNTGELFF

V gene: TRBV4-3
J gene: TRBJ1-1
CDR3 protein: CASSQLFQGVSAEAFF

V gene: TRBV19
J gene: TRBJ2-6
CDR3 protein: CASSPRASSGANVLTF

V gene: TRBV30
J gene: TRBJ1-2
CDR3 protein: CAWATQGLLNYGYTF

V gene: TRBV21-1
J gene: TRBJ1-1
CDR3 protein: CASSKGRGFTEAFF

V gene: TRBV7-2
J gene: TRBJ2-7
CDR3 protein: CASSINRDRGHEQYF

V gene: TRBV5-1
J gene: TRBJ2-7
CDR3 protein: CASSLEWRASYEQYF

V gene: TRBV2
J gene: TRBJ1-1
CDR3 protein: CASSSTGGGIAEAFF

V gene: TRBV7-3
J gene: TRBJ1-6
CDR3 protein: CASSRRSNSPLHF

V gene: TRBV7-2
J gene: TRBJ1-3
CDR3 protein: CASSLGPVSGNTIYF

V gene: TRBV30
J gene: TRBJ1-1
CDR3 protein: CAWSGQGITEAFF

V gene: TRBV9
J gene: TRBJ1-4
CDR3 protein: CASSPRQGSTNEKLFF

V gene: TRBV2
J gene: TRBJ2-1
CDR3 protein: CASSPPGLVYNEQFF

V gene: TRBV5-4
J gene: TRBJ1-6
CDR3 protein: CASSLDTLNSPLHF

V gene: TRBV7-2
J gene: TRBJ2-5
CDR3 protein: CASSIRAGVQETQYF

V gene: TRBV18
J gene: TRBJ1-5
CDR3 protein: CASSSAGGWGDQPQHF

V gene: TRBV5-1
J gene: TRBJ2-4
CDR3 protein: CASSLPGGIAKNIQYF

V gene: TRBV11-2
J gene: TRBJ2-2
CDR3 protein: CASSLMTSGSTGELFF